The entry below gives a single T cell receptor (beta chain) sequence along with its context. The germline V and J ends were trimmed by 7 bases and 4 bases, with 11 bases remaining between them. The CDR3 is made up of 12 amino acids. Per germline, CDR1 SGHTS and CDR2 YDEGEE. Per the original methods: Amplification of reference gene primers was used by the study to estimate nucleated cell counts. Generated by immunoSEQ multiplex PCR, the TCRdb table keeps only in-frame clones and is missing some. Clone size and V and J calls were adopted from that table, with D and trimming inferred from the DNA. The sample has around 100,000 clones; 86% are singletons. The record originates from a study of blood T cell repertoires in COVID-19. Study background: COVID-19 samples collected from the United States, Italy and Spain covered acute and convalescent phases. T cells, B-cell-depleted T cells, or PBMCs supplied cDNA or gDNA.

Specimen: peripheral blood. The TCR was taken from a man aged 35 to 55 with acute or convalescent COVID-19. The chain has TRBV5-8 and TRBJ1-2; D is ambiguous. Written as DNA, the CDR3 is TGTGCCAGCGGAGGAATTGGCTATGGCTACACCTTC. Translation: CASGGIGYGYTF.